The rows below give T cell receptor beta chains drawn from one sample of a study of T cell repertoires in cytomegalovirus infection. No antigen has been identified for these receptors. TCRdb reprocessed the reads with MiXCR, giving one entry per CDR3 protein. The sample carries around 570,000 distinct CDR3 sequences, approximately 40% recorded once. The source was cultured PBMCs, collected from culture after CMV antigen stimulation. Receptors originate from a human donor in good health (CMV status not recorded). Some clones in this sample may be carry-over from other donors' samples. Both conserved end residues are part of each CDR3. Each record gives: clone size, D gene, V gene, J gene, CDR3 DNA, CDR3 protein. A D gene is named only where the DNA matches it firmly. Some rows mark clone size as missing; the rest say once, few, many or name a class of expanded clone.

abundance: few; d_gene: NA; v_gene: TRBV14; j_gene: TRBJ2-3; CDR3nt: TGTGCCAGCAGCCACCGGCAGGGGCAAGATACGCAGTATTTT; CDR3aa: CASSHRQGQDTQYF
abundance: once; d_gene: NA; v_gene: TRBV7-2; j_gene: TRBJ1-5; CDR3nt: TGTGCCAGCAGCGACATTGGGGGTCCGCGGCCCCAGCATTTT; CDR3aa: CASSDIGGPRPQHF
abundance: NA; d_gene: TRBD2; v_gene: TRBV5-1; j_gene: TRBJ2-1; CDR3nt: TGCGCCAGCAGCCCCGGGGGGGGGACGGGGGAGCAGTTCTTC; CDR3aa: CASSPGGGTGEQFF
abundance: NA; d_gene: NA; v_gene: TRBV6-2/TRBV6-3; j_gene: TRBJ2-7; CDR3nt: TGTGCCAGCAGCTACCGGGACTTAGGCGAGCAGTACTTC; CDR3aa: CASSYRDLGEQYF
abundance: few; d_gene: NA; v_gene: TRBV7-6; j_gene: TRBJ2-5; CDR3nt: TGTGCCAGCAGCTTAGCATCGGGTAATCAGTACTTC; CDR3aa: CASSLASGNQYF
abundance: few; d_gene: NA; v_gene: TRBV24-1; j_gene: TRBJ2-3; CDR3nt: TGTGCCACCAGTGGTCTCGGGGCAGATACGCAGTATTTT; CDR3aa: CATSGLGADTQYF
abundance: NA; d_gene: NA; v_gene: TRBV5-1; j_gene: TRBJ1-1; CDR3nt: TGCGCCAGCAGTCCTTGGGGAGGGCAGGGCACTGAAGCTTTCTTT; CDR3aa: CASSPWGGQGTEAFF
abundance: NA; d_gene: NA; v_gene: TRBV15; j_gene: TRBJ1-1; CDR3nt: TGTGCCACCAGCAGAGTAATGGGTAGCACTGAAGCTTTCTTT; CDR3aa: CATSRVMGSTEAFF
abundance: NA; d_gene: NA; v_gene: TRBV6-6; j_gene: TRBJ1-5; CDR3nt: TGTGCCAGCAGTTCCCAAAGGGGGGGGAACCAGCCCCAGCATTTT; CDR3aa: CASSSQRGGNQPQHF
abundance: few; d_gene: NA; v_gene: TRBV12-3/TRBV12-4; j_gene: TRBJ1-1; CDR3nt: TGTGCCAGCAGTTTATCGGGGTATGAAGCTTTCTTT; CDR3aa: CASSLSGYEAFF
abundance: NA; d_gene: NA; v_gene: TRBV4-2; j_gene: TRBJ1-3; CDR3nt: TGTGCCAGCAGCCAAGGTGGGACAACCTCTGGAAACACCATATATTTT; CDR3aa: CASSQGGTTSGNTIYF